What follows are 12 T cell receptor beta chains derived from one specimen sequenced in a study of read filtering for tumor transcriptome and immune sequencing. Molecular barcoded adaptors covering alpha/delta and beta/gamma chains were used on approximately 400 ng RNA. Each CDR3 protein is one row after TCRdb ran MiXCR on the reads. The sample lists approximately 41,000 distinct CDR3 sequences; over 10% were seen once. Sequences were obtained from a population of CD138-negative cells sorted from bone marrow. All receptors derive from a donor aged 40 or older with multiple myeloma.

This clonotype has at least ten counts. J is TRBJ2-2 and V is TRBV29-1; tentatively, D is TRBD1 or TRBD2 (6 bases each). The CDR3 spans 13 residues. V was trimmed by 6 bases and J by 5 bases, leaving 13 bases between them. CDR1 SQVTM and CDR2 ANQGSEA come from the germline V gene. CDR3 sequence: CSVEGGLTGELFF. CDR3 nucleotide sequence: TGCAGCGTCGAGGGGGGCTTAACCGGGGAGCTGTTTTTT.

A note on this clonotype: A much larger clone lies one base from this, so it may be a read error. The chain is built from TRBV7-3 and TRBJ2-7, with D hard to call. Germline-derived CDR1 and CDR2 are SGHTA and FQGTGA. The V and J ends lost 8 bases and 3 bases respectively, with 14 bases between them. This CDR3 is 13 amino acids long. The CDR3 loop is CASGPGLSYEQYF. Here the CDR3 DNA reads TGTGCCAGCGGTCCCGGGCTAAGCTACGAGCAGTACTTC.

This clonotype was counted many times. The CDR3 protein is CASSLGDSPGQPQHF. The CDR3, as DNA: TGCGCCAGCAGCTTGGGGGACAGTCCTGGGCAGCCCCAGCATTTT. V usage is TRBV5-1 and J usage is TRBJ1-5; 7 bases agree with TRBD1. The germline CDR1 and CDR2 sequences are SGHRS and YFSETQ. Trimming removed 0 bases from V and 7 bases from J; junction bases left unmatched: 7. This CDR3 is built from 15 residues. The full variable domain, in which reference TRBV5-1 and TRBJ1-5 provide the parts outside the CDR3, is KAGVTQTPRYLIKTRGQQVTLSCSPISGHRSVSWYQQTPGQGLQFLFEYFSETQRNKGNFPGRFSGRQFSNSRSEMNVSTLELGDSALYLCASSLGDSPGQPQHFGDGTRLSIL.

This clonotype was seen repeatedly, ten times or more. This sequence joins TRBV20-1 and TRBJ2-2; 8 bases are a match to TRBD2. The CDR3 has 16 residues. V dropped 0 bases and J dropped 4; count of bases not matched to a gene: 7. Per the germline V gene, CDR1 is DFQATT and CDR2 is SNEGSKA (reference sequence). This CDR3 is CSARDRTAGATGELFF. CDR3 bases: TGCAGTGCTAGAGATAGAACAGCGGGGGCCACCGGGGAGCTGTTTTTT.

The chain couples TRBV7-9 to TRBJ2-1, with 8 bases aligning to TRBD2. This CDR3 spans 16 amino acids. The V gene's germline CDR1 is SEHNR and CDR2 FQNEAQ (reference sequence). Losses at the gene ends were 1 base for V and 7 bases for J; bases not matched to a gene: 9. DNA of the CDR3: TGTGCCAGCAGCTTAGTCGGCGGGAGGCATAGAAATGAGCAGTTCTTC. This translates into CASSLVGGRHRNEQFF. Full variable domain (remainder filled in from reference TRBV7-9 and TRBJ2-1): DTGVSQNPRHKITKRGQNVTFRCDPISEHNRLYWYRQTLGQGPEFLTYFQNEAQLEKSRLLSDRFSAERPKGSFSTLEIQRTEQGDSAMYLCASSLVGGRHRNEQFFGPGTRLTVL.

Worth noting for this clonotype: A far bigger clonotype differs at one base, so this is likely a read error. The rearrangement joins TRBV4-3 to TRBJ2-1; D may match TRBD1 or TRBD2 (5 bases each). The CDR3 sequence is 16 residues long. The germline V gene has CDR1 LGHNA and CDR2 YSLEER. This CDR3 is CASNQEWRAGANEQFF. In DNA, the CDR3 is TGTGCCAGCAACCAAGAGTGGCGGGCCGGGGCGAATGAGCAGTTCTTC.

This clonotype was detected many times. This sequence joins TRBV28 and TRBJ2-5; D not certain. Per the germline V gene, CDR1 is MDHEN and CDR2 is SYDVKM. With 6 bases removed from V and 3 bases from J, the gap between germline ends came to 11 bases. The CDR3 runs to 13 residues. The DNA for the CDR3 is TGTGCCAGCAGGCGGTTTTTCGAAGAGACCCAGTACTTC. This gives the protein CASRRFFEETQYF.

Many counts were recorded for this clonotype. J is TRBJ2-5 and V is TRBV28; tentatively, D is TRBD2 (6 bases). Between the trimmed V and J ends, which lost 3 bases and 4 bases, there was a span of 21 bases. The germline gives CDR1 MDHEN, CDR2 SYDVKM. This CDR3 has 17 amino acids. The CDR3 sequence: CASSFLGGKGMAETQYF. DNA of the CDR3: TGTGCCAGCAGTTTTCTGGGGGGTAAGGGGATGGCAGAGACCCAGTACTTC.

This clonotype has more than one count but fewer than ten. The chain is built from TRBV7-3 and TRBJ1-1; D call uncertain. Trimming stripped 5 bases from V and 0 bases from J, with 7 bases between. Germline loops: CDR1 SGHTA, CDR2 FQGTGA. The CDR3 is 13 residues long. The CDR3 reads CASSLLVNTEAFF. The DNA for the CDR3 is TGTGCCAGCAGCCTCCTTGTGAACACTGAAGCTTTCTTT.

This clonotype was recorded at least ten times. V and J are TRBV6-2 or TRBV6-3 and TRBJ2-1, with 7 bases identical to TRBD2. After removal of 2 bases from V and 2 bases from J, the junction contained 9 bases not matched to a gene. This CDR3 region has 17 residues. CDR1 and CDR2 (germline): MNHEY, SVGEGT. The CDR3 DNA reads TGTGCCAGCAGTTACATAAGCGGGGTCGGGGCCTACAATGAGCAGTTCTTC. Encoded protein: CASSYISGVGAYNEQFF.

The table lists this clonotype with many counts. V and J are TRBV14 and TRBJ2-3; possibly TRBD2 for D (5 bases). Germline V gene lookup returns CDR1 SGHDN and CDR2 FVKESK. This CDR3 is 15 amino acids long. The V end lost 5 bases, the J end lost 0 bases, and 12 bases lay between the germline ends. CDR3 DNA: TGTGCCAGCAGCGCCGACTACCTCAGCACAGATACGCAGTATTTT. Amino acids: CASSADYLSTDTQYF.

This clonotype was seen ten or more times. The CDR3 DNA is TGTGCCAGCAGTTACTCGCAGGCCTACCAGAATGAGCAGTTCTTC. Translation gives CASSYSQAYQNEQFF. The gene calls are TRBV6-2 or TRBV6-3 and TRBJ2-1; unclear D gene. The germline CDR1 and CDR2 sequences are MNHEY and SVGEGT. V was clipped by 0 bases and J by 7 bases, with 13 bases between them. The CDR3 is 15 residues long.